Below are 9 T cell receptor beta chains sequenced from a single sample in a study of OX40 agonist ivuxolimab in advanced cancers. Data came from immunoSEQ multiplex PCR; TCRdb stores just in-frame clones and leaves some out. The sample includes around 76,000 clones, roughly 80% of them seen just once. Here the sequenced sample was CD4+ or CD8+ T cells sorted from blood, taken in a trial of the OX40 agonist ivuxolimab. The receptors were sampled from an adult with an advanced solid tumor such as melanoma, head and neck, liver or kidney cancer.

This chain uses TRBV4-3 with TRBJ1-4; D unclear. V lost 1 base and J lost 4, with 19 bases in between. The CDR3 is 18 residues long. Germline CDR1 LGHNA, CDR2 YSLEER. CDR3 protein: CASSQGVGYEQVNEKLFF. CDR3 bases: TGCGCCAGCAGCCAAGGGGTTGGGTACGAGCAGGTTAATGAAAAACTGTTTTTT.

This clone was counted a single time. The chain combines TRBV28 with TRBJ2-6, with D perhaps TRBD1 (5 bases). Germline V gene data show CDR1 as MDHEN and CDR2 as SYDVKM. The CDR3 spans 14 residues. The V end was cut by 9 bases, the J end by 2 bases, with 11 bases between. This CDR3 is CASLSRAGANVLTF. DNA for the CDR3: TGTGCCAGTCTTTCCAGGGCTGGGGCCAACGTCCTGACTTTC. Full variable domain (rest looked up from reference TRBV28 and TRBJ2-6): DVKVTQSSRYLVKRTGEKVFLECVQDMDHENMFWYRQDPGLGLRLIYFSYDVKMKEKGDIPEGYSVSREKKERFSLILESASTNQTSMYLCASLSRAGANVLTFGAGSRLTVL.

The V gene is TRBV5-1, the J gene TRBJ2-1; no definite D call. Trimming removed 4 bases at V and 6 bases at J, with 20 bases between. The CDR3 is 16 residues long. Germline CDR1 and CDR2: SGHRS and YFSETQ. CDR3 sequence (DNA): TGCGCCAGCAGCAACCAACAGAGAACTTTGGCCAATGAGCAGTTCTTC. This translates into CASSNQQRTLANEQFF.

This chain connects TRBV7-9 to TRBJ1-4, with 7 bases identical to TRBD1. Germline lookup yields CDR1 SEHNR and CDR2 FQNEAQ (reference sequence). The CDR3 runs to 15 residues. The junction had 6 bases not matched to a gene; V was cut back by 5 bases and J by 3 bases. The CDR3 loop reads CASSARDRSNEKLFF. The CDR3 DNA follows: TGTGCCAGCAGCGCCCGGGACAGATCTAATGAAAAACTGTTTTTT.

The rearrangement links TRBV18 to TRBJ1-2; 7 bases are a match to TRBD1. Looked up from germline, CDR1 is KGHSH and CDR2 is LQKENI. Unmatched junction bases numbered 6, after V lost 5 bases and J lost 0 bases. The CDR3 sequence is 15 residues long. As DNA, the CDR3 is TGTGCCAGCTCAAGGGACAGCCAGTCTAACTATGGCTACACCTTC. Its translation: CASSRDSQSNYGYTF.

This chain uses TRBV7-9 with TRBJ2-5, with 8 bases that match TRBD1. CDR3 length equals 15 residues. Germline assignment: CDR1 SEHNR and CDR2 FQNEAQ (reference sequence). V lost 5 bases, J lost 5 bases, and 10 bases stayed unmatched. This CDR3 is CASSPSLTGGETQYF. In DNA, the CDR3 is TGTGCCAGCAGCCCATCTCTTACAGGGGGGGAGACCCAGTACTTC.

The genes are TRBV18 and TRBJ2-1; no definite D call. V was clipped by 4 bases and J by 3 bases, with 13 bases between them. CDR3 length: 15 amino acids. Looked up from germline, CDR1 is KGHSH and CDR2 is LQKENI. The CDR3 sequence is CASSQTNRVYNEQFF. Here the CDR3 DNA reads TGTGCCAGCTCACAAACGAACCGGGTCTACAATGAGCAGTTCTTC. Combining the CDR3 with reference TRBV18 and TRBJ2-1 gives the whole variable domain NAGVMQNPRHLVRRRGQEARLRCSPMKGHSHVYWYRQLPEEGLKFMVYLQKENIIDESGMPKERFSAEFPKEGPSILRIQQVVRGDSAAYFCASSQTNRVYNEQFFGPGTRLTVL.

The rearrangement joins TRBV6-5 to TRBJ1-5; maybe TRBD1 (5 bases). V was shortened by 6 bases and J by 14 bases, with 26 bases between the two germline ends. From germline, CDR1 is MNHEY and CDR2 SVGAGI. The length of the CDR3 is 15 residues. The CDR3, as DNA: TGTGCCAGCAGGAGAGATGGGGGACGGAGGGCCGCGGAGCATTTT. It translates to CASRRDGGRRAAEHF.

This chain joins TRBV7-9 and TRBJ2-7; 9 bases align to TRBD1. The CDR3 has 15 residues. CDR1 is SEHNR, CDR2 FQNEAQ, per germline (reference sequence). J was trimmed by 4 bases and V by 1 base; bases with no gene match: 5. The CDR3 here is CASSLGRTGEYEQYV. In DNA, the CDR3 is TGTGCCAGCAGCTTAGGTCGGACAGGGGAGTACGAGCAGTACGTC.